These 2 T cell receptor beta chains share one sample of origin, sequenced in a study of vaccination and CD4 T cells after COVID-19. TCRdb re-called the PCR reads with MiXCR, one entry per CDR3 protein. The sample has some 18,000 distinct CDR3 sequences, around three fifths seen once. The material sequenced was CD4+ T cells from blood, taken after SARS-CoV-2 vaccination. The receptor source for this set is a human donor who had recovered from COVID-19.

The genes are TRBV7-2 and TRBJ2-1; maybe TRBD1 (6 bases). CDR3 length: 16 amino acids. V lost 1 base, J lost 6 bases, and 16 bases lay in between. Germline V gene lookup returns CDR1 SGHTA and CDR2 FQGNSA. This chain's CDR3 is CASSLDIGQRSNEQFF. For the CDR3, the DNA is TGTGCCAGCAGCTTAGATATCGGACAGCGGAGCAATGAGCAGTTCTTC.

The chain joins TRBV20-1 to TRBJ2-3; 10 bases line up with TRBD1. Germline values: CDR1 DFQATT, CDR2 SNEGSKA (reference sequence). Germline trimming cut 2 bases from V and 5 bases from J; bases unmatched to any gene: 25. The CDR3 length is 21 residues. CDR3 nucleotide sequence: TGCAGTGCTAGATTTAAAACCGGGACAGGGGTGAGCGCCGGGAGAATAGATACGCAGTATTTT. Translating gives CSARFKTGTGVSAGRIDTQYF.